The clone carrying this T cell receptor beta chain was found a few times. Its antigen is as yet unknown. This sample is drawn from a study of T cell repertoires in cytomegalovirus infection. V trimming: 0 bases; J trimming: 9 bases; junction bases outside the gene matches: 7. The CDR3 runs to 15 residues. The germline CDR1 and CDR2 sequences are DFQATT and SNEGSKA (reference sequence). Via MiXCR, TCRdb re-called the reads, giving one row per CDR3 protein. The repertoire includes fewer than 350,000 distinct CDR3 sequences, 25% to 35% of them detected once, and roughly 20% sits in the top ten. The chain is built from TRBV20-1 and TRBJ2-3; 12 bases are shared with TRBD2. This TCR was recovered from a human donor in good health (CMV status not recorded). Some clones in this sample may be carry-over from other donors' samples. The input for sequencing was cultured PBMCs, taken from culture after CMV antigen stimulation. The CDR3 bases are TGCAGTGCTAGAGATGTGACTAGCGGGAGTCGCACGCAGTATTTT. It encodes CSARDVTSGSRTQYF.